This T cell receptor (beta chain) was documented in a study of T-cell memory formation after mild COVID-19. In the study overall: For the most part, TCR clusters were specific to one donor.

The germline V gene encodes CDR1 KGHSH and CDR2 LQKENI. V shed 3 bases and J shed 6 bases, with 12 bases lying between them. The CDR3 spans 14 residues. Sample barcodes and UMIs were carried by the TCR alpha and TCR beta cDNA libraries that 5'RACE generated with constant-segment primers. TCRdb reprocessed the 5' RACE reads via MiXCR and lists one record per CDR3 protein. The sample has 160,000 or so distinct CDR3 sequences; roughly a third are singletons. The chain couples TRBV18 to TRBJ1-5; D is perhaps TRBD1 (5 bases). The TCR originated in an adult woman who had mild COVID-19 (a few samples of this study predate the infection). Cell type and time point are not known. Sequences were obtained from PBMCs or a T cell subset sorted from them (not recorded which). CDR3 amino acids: CASSPRQGAQPQHF. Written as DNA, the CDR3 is TGTGCCAGCTCACCGAGGCAGGGAGCTCAGCCCCAGCATTTT.